These 25 T cell receptor beta chains came from one sample sequenced in a study of T cell changes during pregnancy in multiple sclerosis. Repertoires were generated with immunoSEQ multiplex PCR, while TCRdb's copy carries only in-frame clones and drops some. The repertoire includes about 87,000 clones, around 93% of them detected once, and less than 1.5% sits in the top ten. Sequenced here: peripheral blood, sampled in the third trimester of pregnancy. The receptors originated from a female donor in good health, enrolled as a control in a pregnancy study.

The V and J genes are TRBV5-1 and TRBJ2-1; D perhaps matches TRBD2 (6 bases). Per germline, CDR1 SGHRS and CDR2 YFSETQ. There are 15 residues in the CDR3. V dropped 2 bases and J dropped 6 bases, with 15 bases sitting between them. In DNA form, the CDR3 reads TGCGCCAGCAGCTTTCCCGGGACTCAACCCAATGAGCAGTTCTTC. It encodes CASSFPGTQPNEQFF.

This sequence joins TRBV21-1 and TRBJ2-1; TRBD2 is taken as the D call from the table, unchecked against the DNA. TRBV21-1 is deemed a pseudogene. The CDR3 covers 12 residues. The CDR3 is CASSKWRNEQFF. The CDR3 region has the DNA TGTGCCAGCAGCAAATGGAGAAATGAGCAGTTCTTC.

The chain is built from TRBV27 and TRBJ2-5; 8 bases are a match to TRBD1. V lost 1 base to trimming and J lost 0 bases; unmatched junction nucleotides: 10. This CDR3 spans 18 amino acids. Germline V lookup: CDR1 MNHEY, CDR2 SMNVEV (reference sequence). CDR3 loop: CASSLWGQVGGYQETQYF. The CDR3, as DNA: TGTGCCAGCAGTTTATGGGGACAGGTTGGCGGGTACCAAGAGACCCAGTACTTC.

The V call is TRBV5-1, the J call TRBJ2-7; 7 bases are shared with TRBD2. V shed 2 bases and J 2 bases; nucleotides not matched to a gene: 7. The germline V gene encodes CDR1 SGHRS and CDR2 YFSETQ. This CDR3 contains 15 residues. The CDR3 reads CASSFSPGGTYEQYF. The DNA of the CDR3 is TGCGCCAGCAGCTTTTCGCCGGGAGGTACCTACGAGCAGTACTTC.

The chain carries TRBV9 and TRBJ2-5, with 15 positions matching TRBD2. This CDR3 is 16 amino acids long. In germline, CDR1 is SGDLS, CDR2 YYNGEE. Germline trimming cut 4 bases from V and 4 bases from J; bases unmatched to any gene: 5. CDR3 sequence: CASSPGLAGGGETQYF. DNA for the CDR3: TGTGCCAGCAGCCCCGGACTAGCGGGAGGGGGAGAGACCCAGTACTTC. The full variable domain, with the rest looked up from reference TRBV9 and TRBJ2-5, is DSGVTQTPKHLITATGQRVTLRCSPRSGDLSVYWYQQSLDQGLQFLIQYYNGEERAKGNILERFSAQQFPDLHSELNLSSLELGDSALYFCASSPGLAGGGETQYFGPGTRLLVL.

Concerning this clone: Distinct nucleotide sequences in the sample also encode this CDR3. The chain carries TRBV5-1 and TRBJ2-1, with 11 positions matching TRBD2. Looked up from germline, CDR1 is SGHRS and CDR2 is YFSETQ. The CDR3 runs 15 residues. J lost 5 bases, V lost 0 bases, and 1 base had no gene match. The CDR3 loop reads CASSLGLAGNNEQFF. CDR3 nucleotides: TGCGCCAGCAGCTTGGGACTAGCGGGGAACAATGAGCAGTTCTTC.

This rearrangement joins TRBV29-1 to TRBJ2-1; 8 bases agree with TRBD2. The CDR3 length is 14 residues. CDR1 SQVTM and CDR2 ANQGSEA come from the germline V gene. V shed 5 bases and J 5 bases; nucleotides not matched to a gene: 8. CDR3 DNA sequence: TGCAGCGTTAAATCTAGCGGGCGCCACAATGAGCAGTTCTTC. Protein product: CSVKSSGRHNEQFF.

The chain recombines TRBV6-1 with TRBJ2-7; 11 positions match TRBD2. CDR1 MNHNS and CDR2 SASEGT come from the germline V gene. Losses at the gene ends were 2 bases for V and 0 bases for J; bases not matched to a gene: 12. The length of the CDR3 is 19 residues. The CDR3 DNA reads as TGTGCCAGCAGTGAAAGGCTAGCGGGAGGACCGTTAAGCTCCTACGAGCAGTACTTC. It is translated as CASSERLAGGPLSSYEQYF.

The chain recombines TRBV28 with TRBJ2-2, with D perhaps matching TRBD2 (6 bases). Germline CDR1 reads MDHEN; CDR2 reads SYDVKM. V gave up 4 bases and J gave up 4 bases, with 10 bases separating them. This CDR3 comprises 14 residues. CDR3 nucleotides: TGTGCCAGCAGTTCGGGACTCTTCACCGGGGAGCTGTTTTTT. It specifies CASSSGLFTGELFF.

V and J are TRBV28 and TRBJ2-4; TRBD1 might be the D (6 bases). CDR1 and CDR2 (germline): MDHEN, SYDVKM. V dropped 5 bases and J dropped 1 base, with 12 bases sitting between them. The CDR3 spans 15 residues. The CDR3 coding sequence is TGTGCCAGCAGTAGTCAGGGGAGCGCCAAAAACATTCAGTACTTC. Translating it yields CASSSQGSAKNIQYF.

The chain couples TRBV30 to TRBJ2-7; 8 bases are shared with TRBD2. V lost 3 bases and J lost 6; bases outside the gene matches: 7. Germline lookup yields CDR1 GTSNPN and CDR2 SVGIG (reference sequence). The length of the CDR3 is 13 residues. The CDR3: CAWSPGGPSEQYF. The CDR3 DNA sequence: TGTGCCTGGAGCCCGGGAGGGCCCTCCGAGCAGTACTTC.

This clone occurred once. V is TRBV7-2 and J is TRBJ2-1; 8 bases match TRBD1. Germline V gene data show CDR1 as SGHTA and CDR2 as FQGNSA. CDR3 length equals 16 residues. The V and J ends lost 4 bases and 6 bases, in that order; junction bases with no gene match: 11. The CDR3 coding sequence is TGTGCCAGCAGCTCAGGACAGGGAATCTATTTCAATGAGCAGTTCTTC. Amino acid sequence: CASSSGQGIYFNEQFF. Full variable domain (missing parts from reference TRBV7-2 and TRBJ2-1): GAGVSQSPSNKVTEKGKDVELRCDPISGHTALYWYRQSLGQGLEFLIYFQGNSAPDKSGLPSDRFSAERTGGSVSTLTIQRTQQEDSAVYLCASSSGQGIYFNEQFFGPGTRLTVL.

The count of this clone is one. The chain couples TRBV28 to TRBJ2-7; the match to TRBD1 covers 11 bases. The CDR3 has 15 residues. V lost 2 bases, J lost 4 bases, and 4 bases stayed unmatched. Germline loops: CDR1 MDHEN, CDR2 SYDVKM. The CDR3 sequence is CASSLGGQGEYEQYF. The DNA for the CDR3 is TGTGCCAGCAGTTTAGGGGGACAGGGGGAATACGAGCAGTACTTC.

The chain is built from TRBV2 and TRBJ2-5, with TRBD1 as a possible D gene (5 bases). V lost 5 bases, J lost 1 base, and 8 bases lay in between. Germline-derived CDR1 and CDR2 are SNHLY and FYNNEI. There are 13 residues in the CDR3. The CDR3 DNA reads as TGTGCCAGCAGTCGACAGACCCAAGAGACCCAGTACTTC. Translating it yields CASSRQTQETQYF.

This chain uses TRBV5-8 with TRBJ1-1; maybe TRBD1 (5 bases). CDR1 is SGHTS, CDR2 YDEGEE, per germline. CDR3 length: 17 residues. Trimming left V 5 bases short and J 1 base short, with 21 bases between. CDR3 in DNA: TGTGCCAGCAGACCGGCTACTGACAGTCTCCGGAACACTGAAGCTTTCTTT. Its protein is CASRPATDSLRNTEAFF.

The chain carries TRBV5-6 and TRBJ2-7; D ambiguous. The germline V gene encodes CDR1 SGHDT and CDR2 YYEEEE. V lost 3 bases and J lost 4, with 5 bases in between. The CDR3 has 11 residues. The CDR3 nucleotides are TGTGCCAGCAGCTCCACATACGAGCAGTACTTC. Its protein is CASSSTYEQYF. The full variable domain, with the rest looked up from reference TRBV5-6 and TRBJ2-7, is DAGVTQSPTHLIKTRGQQVTLRCSPKSGHDTVSWYQQALGQGPQFIFQYYEEEERQRGNFPDRFSGHQFPNYSSELNVNALLLGDSALYLCASSSTYEQYFGPGTRLTVT.

This chain joins TRBV6-1 and TRBJ2-6, with D tentatively TRBD1 (5 bases). The CDR3 runs to 15 residues. CDR1 and CDR2 (germline): MNHNS, SASEGT. The ends were cut back, 7 bases at V and 0 bases at J, with 10 bases in the middle. CDR3 residues: CASNKQGSGANVLTF. In DNA form, the CDR3 reads TGTGCCAGCAACAAGCAGGGCTCTGGGGCCAACGTCCTGACTTTC.

This chain connects TRBV19 to TRBJ1-2; D possibly corresponds to TRBD1 (6 bases). Germline-derived CDR1 and CDR2 are LNHDA and SQIVND (reference sequence). The CDR3 runs to 13 residues. The V end was cut by 9 bases, the J end by 5 bases, with 16 bases between. Here the CDR3 DNA reads TGTGCCAGCCGACAGACAGGAAAGTATGGCTACACCTTC. It codes for CASRQTGKYGYTF.

This chain joins TRBV28 and TRBJ1-2; 7 bases fit TRBD1. Germline CDR1 MDHEN, CDR2 SYDVKM. This CDR3 has 14 residues. The ends lost 4 bases at V and 4 bases at J; junction bases unmatched: 6. The CDR3 DNA is TGTGCCAGCAGTTCAGGGGGGACACTCTATGGCTACACCTTC. It specifies CASSSGGTLYGYTF.

The chain is built from TRBV14 and TRBJ2-1; 7 nucleotides align to TRBD2. V lost 3 bases to trimming and J lost 3 bases; unmatched junction nucleotides: 2. CDR1 and CDR2 from the germline V gene are SGHDN and FVKESK. The CDR3 extends over 14 amino acids. DNA of the CDR3: TGTGCCAGCAGCCAGTCTAGCGGCTACAATGAGCAGTTCTTC. This encodes CASSQSSGYNEQFF.

The chain is built from TRBV7-9 and TRBJ1-4, with 7 bases lining up with TRBD1. The CDR3 sequence is 16 residues long. CDR1 SEHNR and CDR2 FQNEAQ come from the germline V gene (reference sequence). The V and J ends lost 6 bases and 4 bases, in that order; junction bases with no gene match: 11. DNA of the CDR3: TGTGCCAGCAGAGTAGGAGGGGGACAGCGTAATGAAAAACTGTTTTTT. This sequence encodes CASRVGGGQRNEKLFF.

The table lists this clone with a count of one. DNA of the CDR3: TGTGCCAGCAGAGGACAGGGGGTAGGCAATCAGCCCCAGCATTTT. This codes for CASRGQGVGNQPQHF. This chain connects TRBV27 to TRBJ1-5, with 10 bases lining up with TRBD1. From germline, CDR1 is MNHEY and CDR2 SMNVEV (reference sequence). This CDR3 is built from 15 residues. V lost 6 bases, J lost 2 bases, and 4 bases stayed unmatched.

V and J are TRBV6-1 and TRBJ2-7; possible D gene TRBD2, 7 bases. The CDR3 contains 15 residues. Germline assignment: CDR1 MNHNS and CDR2 SASEGT. Trimming left V 6 bases short and J 1 base short, with 16 bases between. As DNA, the CDR3 is TGTGCCAGCAGACAGGGAGGGAGTTTATCCTACGAGCAGTACTTC. Encoded protein: CASRQGGSLSYEQYF.

V gene TRBV27 combines with J gene TRBJ2-1; the match to TRBD1 covers 8 bases. Looked up from germline, CDR1 is MNHEY and CDR2 is SMNVEV (reference sequence). Trimming at V came to 4 bases and at J to 8 bases, leaving 7 bases not matched to a gene. The CDR3 is 14 amino acids. This chain's CDR3 is CASSWEAGGDEQFF. The DNA of the CDR3 is TGTGCCAGCAGTTGGGAGGCAGGGGGCGATGAGCAGTTCTTC.

The chain recombines TRBV5-1 with TRBJ2-5; D might be TRBD2 (5 bases). The V end lost 7 bases, the J end lost 3 bases, and 16 bases lay between the germline ends. Germline V gives CDR1 SGHRS, CDR2 YFSETQ. The CDR3 spans 14 residues. The chain's CDR3 is CASYAFVGKETQYF. The DNA of the CDR3 is TGCGCCAGCTACGCCTTTGTCGGGAAAGAGACCCAGTACTTC.